These 31 T cell receptor beta chains were all obtained from the same sample, sequenced in a study of OX40 agonist ivuxolimab in advanced cancers. Sequenced by immunoSEQ multiplex PCR; TCRdb stores in-frame clones only, minus some. The table shows roughly 80,000 clones, with 87% occurring only once. The sequences come from CD4+ or CD8+ T cells sorted from blood, collected in a trial of the OX40 agonist ivuxolimab. These receptors were collected from an adult with an advanced solid tumor such as melanoma, head and neck, liver or kidney cancer.

This sequence joins TRBV2 and TRBJ2-5, with a possible D match to TRBD1 (5 bases). This CDR3 spans 14 amino acids. The V end was cut by 5 bases, the J end by 5 bases, with 15 bases between. Germline V gene sequence: CDR1 SNHLY, CDR2 FYNNEI. The CDR3 DNA reads as TGTGCCAGCAGTAATGCAGGGAATGAGGAGACCCAGTACTTC. The encoded protein is CASSNAGNEETQYF.

This clone was detected only once. The rearrangement links TRBV15 to TRBJ1-3; D not certain. The CDR3 runs to 15 residues. Germline CDR1 LNHNV, CDR2 YYDKDF (reference sequence). V lost 0 bases and J 4 bases, leaving 10 bases between the germline ends. The CDR3 region is CATSRDQGRGNTIYF. CDR3 DNA: TGTGCCACCAGCAGAGATCAAGGCAGGGGAAACACCATATATTTT.

This chain links TRBV6-5 with TRBJ1-5, with unresolved D. With 0 bases removed from V and 0 bases from J, the gap between germline ends came to 6 bases. CDR3 size: 15 residues. Germline V gives CDR1 MNHEY, CDR2 SVGAGI. CDR3 DNA: TGTGCCAGCAGTTACTCAGCGGATAGCAATCAGCCCCAGCATTTT. Its translation is CASSYSADSNQPQHF.

The gene calls are TRBV6-5 and TRBJ1-1; 8 nucleotides line up with TRBD1. CDR3 length: 13 amino acids. Germline loops: CDR1 MNHEY, CDR2 SVGAGI. The trim removed 10 bases at V and 1 base at J, leaving 5 bases unmatched. The CDR3 DNA reads as TGTGCCACGAAGGACAGGGAGAACACTGAAGCTTTCTTT. This translates into CATKDRENTEAFF.

V usage is TRBV27 and J usage is TRBJ2-7, with TRBD1 identical over 10 bases. V gave up 6 bases and J gave up 2 bases; unmatched junction bases: 7. This CDR3 has 15 amino acids. CDR1 MNHEY and CDR2 SMNVEV come from the germline V gene (reference sequence). The CDR3 bases are TGTGCCAGCAGCATGACAGGGACAGGGGCCTACGAGCAGTACGTC. Protein sequence: CASSMTGTGAYEQYV.

The V and J genes are TRBV7-2 and TRBJ1-5; tentatively, D is TRBD1 (6 bases). Trimming shortened V by 2 bases and J by 0 bases, and 8 bases separated the two germline ends. Germline CDR1 reads SGHTA; CDR2 reads FQGNSA. The CDR3 spans 15 residues. The CDR3 nucleotides are TGTGCCAGCAGCTTAAAGGGGGTTAGCAATCAGCCCCAGCATTTT. It yields the protein CASSLKGVSNQPQHF.

This chain joins TRBV7-9 and TRBJ2-7, with D uncertain. This CDR3 contains 12 residues. With 5 bases removed from V and 6 bases from J, the gap between germline ends came to 11 bases. Germline V gene data show CDR1 as SEHNR and CDR2 as FQNEAQ (reference sequence). CDR3 DNA: TGTGCCAGCAGCAGACCACAGCGCGAGCAGTACTTC. This gives the protein CASSRPQREQYF. The entire variable domain, with the rest obtained from reference TRBV7-9 and TRBJ2-7, is as follows: DTGVSQNPRHKITKRGQNVTFRCDPISEHNRLYWYRQTLGQGPEFLTYFQNEAQLEKSRLLSDRFSAERPKGSFSTLEIQRTEQGDSAMYLCASSRPQREQYFGPGTRLTVT.

The rearrangement joins TRBV27 to TRBJ1-6, with 9 bases fitting TRBD1. The V gene's germline CDR1 is MNHEY and CDR2 SMNVEV (reference sequence). The CDR3 spans 14 residues. The junction had 3 bases not matched to a gene; V was cut back by 5 bases and J by 7 bases. CDR3: CASSLDRGNSPLHF. In nucleotides, the CDR3 is TGTGCCAGCAGTCTGGACAGGGGAAATTCACCCCTCCACTTT.

The gene calls are TRBV27 and TRBJ2-2; 7 bases map to TRBD1. J lost 5 bases, V lost 5 bases, and 8 bases had no gene match. The length of the CDR3 is 15 residues. The germline V gene encodes CDR1 MNHEY and CDR2 SMNVEV (reference sequence). CDR3: CASSKDRVGTGELFF. The CDR3 coding sequence is TGTGCCAGCAGTAAAGACAGGGTAGGAACCGGGGAGCTGTTTTTT.

A single count supports this clone. V gene TRBV7-2 combines with J gene TRBJ2-5, with a possible D match to TRBD2 (7 bases). Germline CDR1 SGHTA, CDR2 FQGNSA. V was shortened by 3 bases and J by 4 bases, with 15 bases between the two germline ends. The CDR3 spans 15 residues. The CDR3 loop is CASSFSGGALETQYF. In DNA, the CDR3 is TGTGCCAGCAGCTTTAGTGGGGGGGCCTTAGAGACCCAGTACTTC.

This chain joins TRBV6-1 and TRBJ1-2, with 8 bases aligning to TRBD1. Germline values: CDR1 MNHNS, CDR2 SASEGT. This CDR3 has 14 residues. After removal of 7 bases from V and 6 bases from J, the junction contained 10 bases not matched to a gene. The CDR3 loop reads CASTPTRGLNGYTF. Written as DNA, the CDR3 is TGTGCCAGCACCCCGACCAGGGGGCTTAATGGCTACACCTTC.

The V and J genes are TRBV7-8 and TRBJ1-2, with D maybe TRBD1 (5 bases). CDR1 and CDR2 (germline): SGHVS, FQNEAQ. The length of the CDR3 is 13 residues. V lost 0 bases and J 7 bases, leaving 9 bases between the germline ends. The CDR3, as DNA: TGTGCCAGCAGCTTAGCGCCGGGGGGTGGCTACACCTTC. Its translation: CASSLAPGGGYTF.

V gene TRBV11-2 combines with J gene TRBJ2-2; 10 nucleotides line up with TRBD1. The CDR3 sequence is 17 residues long. The V gene end was trimmed by 5 bases and the J gene end by 5 bases; junction bases not matched to a gene: 11. Germline lookup yields CDR1 SGHAT and CDR2 FQNNGV. As DNA, the CDR3 is TGTGCCAGCAGCGCCCGACAGGGGGCGAAGGATACCGGGGAGCTGTTTTTT. Protein sequence: CASSARQGAKDTGELFF.

This clone was found once. The chain links TRBV5-6 to TRBJ2-5, with D possibly matching TRBD2 (7 bases). There are 16 residues in the CDR3. The germline CDR1 and CDR2 sequences are SGHDT and YYEEEE. V lost 4 bases, J lost 5 bases, and 21 bases lay in between. The DNA of the CDR3 is TGTGCCAGCAGCCCCTTCGGGGCGGGGGCGGCGGAGACCCAGTACTTC. This encodes CASSPFGAGAAETQYF.

The gene calls are TRBV7-9 and TRBJ1-2; D is unclear. Trimming removed 5 bases from V and 8 bases from J, with 6 bases in between. Per germline, CDR1 SEHNR and CDR2 FQNEAQ (reference sequence). This CDR3 has 10 amino acids. The CDR3 DNA reads TGTGCCAGCAGCCCAAGGGGCTACACCTTC. Translated, it gives CASSPRGYTF. The variable domain in full, with the rest retrieved from reference TRBV7-9 and TRBJ1-2, is DTGVSQNPRHKITKRGQNVTFRCDPISEHNRLYWYRQTLGQGPEFLTYFQNEAQLEKSRLLSDRFSAERPKGSFSTLEIQRTEQGDSAMYLCASSPRGYTFGSGTRLTVV.

The chain links TRBV6-5 to TRBJ1-2, with a tentative D call TRBD1 (5 bases). The V end was cut by 4 bases, the J end by 7 bases, with 10 bases between. This CDR3 spans 12 amino acids. Germline V lookup: CDR1 MNHEY, CDR2 SVGAGI. CDR3 residues: CASSSQGSGYTF. The CDR3 bases are TGTGCCAGCAGTTCCCAGGGTTCTGGCTACACCTTC.

The J gene is TRBJ1-2, the V gene TRBV6-1; D is undetermined. The V end was cut by 2 bases, the J end by 0 bases, with 7 bases between. From germline, CDR1 is MNHNS and CDR2 SASEGT. CDR3 size: 14 residues. The CDR3 sequence is CASSEQPANYGYTF. CDR3 nucleotides: TGTGCCAGCAGTGAACAGCCAGCTAACTATGGCTACACCTTC.

CDR3 DNA sequence: TGTGCCAGCAGATCCTCGGGGTCAACTAATGAAAAACTGTTTTTT. Residues: CASRSSGSTNEKLFF. The rearrangement links TRBV7-9 to TRBJ1-4; D remains unclear. V lost 6 bases and J lost 0, with 11 bases in between. The CDR3 consists of 15 residues. Germline V lookup: CDR1 SEHNR, CDR2 FQNEAQ (reference sequence).

The genes are TRBV25-1 and TRBJ1-3; D uncertain. V was clipped by 9 bases and J by 0 bases, with 12 bases between them. Germline lookup yields CDR1 MGHDK and CDR2 SYGVNS. CDR3 length: 14 amino acids. DNA of the CDR3: TGTGCCAGTCACGGCGCCCACTCTGGAAACACCATATATTTT. Translating it yields CASHGAHSGNTIYF. Full variable domain (outside the CDR3, taken from reference TRBV25-1 and TRBJ1-3): EADIYQTPRYLVIGTGKKITLECSQTMGHDKMYWYQQDPGMELHLIHYSYGVNSTEKGDLSSESTVSRIRTEHFPLTLESARPSHTSQYLCASHGAHSGNTIYFGEGSWLTVV.

The chain is built from TRBV19 and TRBJ1-5; D is perhaps TRBD1 (5 bases). V lost 6 bases, J lost 6 bases, and 12 bases lay in between. The CDR3 has 13 residues. Germline lookup yields CDR1 LNHDA and CDR2 SQIVND (reference sequence). The CDR3 DNA sequence: TGTGCCAGTAGCCCGGGGGACTTTCAGCCCCAGCATTTT. The encoded protein is CASSPGDFQPQHF.

V usage is TRBV23-1 and J usage is TRBJ1-1; D unclear. TRBV23-1 is designated an ORF whose function remains uncertain. The CDR3 totals 14 residues. V lost 5 bases and J lost 1, with 11 bases in between. For the CDR3, the DNA is TGCGCCAGCAGTTCTTGTATGGGGAACACTGAAGCTTTCTTT. Its protein is CASSSCMGNTEAFF.

This clone came up a few times. The chain carries TRBV29-1 and TRBJ2-7, with a possible D match to TRBD1 (6 bases). CDR1 is SQVTM and CDR2 is ANQGSEA in the germline V gene. V dropped 7 bases and J dropped 6 bases, with 16 bases sitting between them. CDR3 length: 12 amino acids. CDR3: CSAGQGPGEQYF. CDR3 DNA: TGCAGCGCCGGGCAGGGGCCGGGCGAGCAGTACTTC.

The rearrangement links TRBV19 to TRBJ1-1, with a possible D match to TRBD1 (5 bases). The CDR3 totals 13 residues. V lost 7 bases and J lost 6, with 15 bases in between. CDR1 and CDR2 (germline): LNHDA, SQIVND (reference sequence). The CDR3 here is CASNPDRVSEAFF. The CDR3 DNA sequence: TGTGCCAGTAACCCTGACAGAGTCTCTGAAGCTTTCTTT.

The CDR3 loop is CASSGETTGEGETQYF. DNA for the CDR3: TGTGCCAGCAGCGGGGAGACGACAGGGGAGGGTGAGACCCAGTACTTC. The chain combines TRBV13 with TRBJ2-5; a possible D gene is TRBD1 (8 bases). CDR1 and CDR2 from the germline V gene are PRHDT and FYEKMQ (reference sequence). The CDR3 totals 16 residues. Deletions cut 5 bases from V and 5 bases from J, with 21 bases between.

This chain connects TRBV11-3 to TRBJ2-7; D gene ambiguous. Germline loops: CDR1 SGHNT, CDR2 YENEEA. Trimming removed 9 bases from V and 3 bases from J, with 15 bases in between. The CDR3 runs 13 residues. The CDR3 here is CASSDQDGYEQYF. CDR3 in DNA: TGTGCCAGTTCGGACCAGGATGGCTACGAGCAGTACTTC.

This clone appeared a few times. The chain combines TRBV9 with TRBJ1-5; a possible D gene is TRBD1 (6 bases). CDR1 and CDR2 (germline): SGDLS, YYNGEE. With 7 bases removed from V and 0 bases from J, the gap between germline ends came to 8 bases. This CDR3 region has 13 residues. This chain's CDR3 is CASGGLSNQPQHF. The DNA of the CDR3 is TGTGCCAGCGGGGGCCTTAGCAATCAGCCCCAGCATTTT. Looking up the rest from reference TRBV9 and TRBJ1-5 gives the full variable domain: DSGVTQTPKHLITATGQRVTLRCSPRSGDLSVYWYQQSLDQGLQFLIQYYNGEERAKGNILERFSAQQFPDLHSELNLSSLELGDSALYFCASGGLSNQPQHFGDGTRLSIL.

The gene calls are TRBV7-3 and TRBJ2-5; weak D call: TRBD2 (6 bases). This CDR3 comprises 14 residues. Trimming cost V 3 bases and J 4 bases, with 12 bases left between them. Germline CDR1 SGHTA, CDR2 FQGTGA. The CDR3 DNA follows: TGTGCCAGCAGCTTCGGTAGGGGAGGAGAGACCCAGTACTTC. Its translation is CASSFGRGGETQYF.

This clone showed up just once. The rearrangement joins TRBV5-1 to TRBJ1-1; D remains unclear. The CDR3 totals 13 residues. Trimming shortened V by 5 bases and J by 1 base, and 9 bases separated the two germline ends. From germline, CDR1 is SGHRS and CDR2 YFSETQ. This CDR3 is CASSQKPNTEAFF. The DNA for the CDR3 is TGCGCCAGCAGTCAAAAACCGAACACTGAAGCTTTCTTT.

V usage is TRBV9 and J usage is TRBJ1-2; no firm D call. Trimming removed 4 bases from V and 0 bases from J, with 16 bases in between. Germline lookup yields CDR1 SGDLS and CDR2 YYNGEE. The CDR3 runs to 16 residues. The CDR3 region has the DNA TGTGCCAGCAGCCCAGGTGACGTAAAAGCTAACTATGGCTACACCTTC. Protein: CASSPGDVKANYGYTF.

The V gene is TRBV7-9, the J gene TRBJ1-4; TRBD1 might be the D (5 bases). CDR3 length: 16 residues. Germline V gives CDR1 SEHNR, CDR2 FQNEAQ (reference sequence). V lost 2 bases to trimming and J lost 4 bases, with 14 bases between them. The CDR3 loop reads CASSLSAGPNNEKLFF. Here the CDR3 DNA reads TGTGCCAGCAGCTTATCGGCAGGGCCGAATAATGAAAAACTGTTTTTT.

This clone was picked up a small number of times. The V and J genes are TRBV19 and TRBJ1-1; D call uncertain. The CDR3 is 13 residues long. V lost 5 bases and J lost 0, with 7 bases in between. From germline, CDR1 is LNHDA and CDR2 SQIVND (reference sequence). CDR3 sequence reads: CASSAQMNTEAFF. CDR3 coding DNA: TGTGCCAGTAGTGCCCAGATGAACACTGAAGCTTTCTTT.